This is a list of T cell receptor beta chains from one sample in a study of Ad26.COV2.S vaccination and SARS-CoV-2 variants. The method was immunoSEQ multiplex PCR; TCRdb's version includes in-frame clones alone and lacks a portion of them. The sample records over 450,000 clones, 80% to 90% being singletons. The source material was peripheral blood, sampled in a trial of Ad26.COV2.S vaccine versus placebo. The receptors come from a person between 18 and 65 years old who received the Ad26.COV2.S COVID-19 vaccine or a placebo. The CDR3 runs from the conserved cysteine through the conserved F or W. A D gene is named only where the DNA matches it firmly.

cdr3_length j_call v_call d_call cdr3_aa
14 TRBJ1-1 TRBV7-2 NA CASSFRGRNTEAFF
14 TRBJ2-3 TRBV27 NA CASRLGVSTDTQYF
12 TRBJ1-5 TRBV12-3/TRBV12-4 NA CASKSGFQPQHF
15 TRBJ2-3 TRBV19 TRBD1 CASSIARDRADTQYF
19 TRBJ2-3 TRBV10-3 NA CAISGRRYGGPADTDTQYF
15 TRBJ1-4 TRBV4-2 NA CASSQAGVPNEKLFF
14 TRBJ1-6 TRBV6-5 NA CASSYSAKNSPLHF
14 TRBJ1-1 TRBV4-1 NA CASSQGALRTEAFF
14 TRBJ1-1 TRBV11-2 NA CASSPQVRNTEAFF
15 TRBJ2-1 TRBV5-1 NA CASSHAENYDNEQFF
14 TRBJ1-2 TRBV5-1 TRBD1 CASRRDRGAYGYTF
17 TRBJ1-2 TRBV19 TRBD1 CASSIRRDRVPGYGYTF
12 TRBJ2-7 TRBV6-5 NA CASSTGLGEQYF
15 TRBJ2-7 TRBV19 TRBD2 CASSIGRTSGSEQYF
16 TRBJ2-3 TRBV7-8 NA CASTRQGGLSTDTQYF
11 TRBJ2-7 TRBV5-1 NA CASSFSDEQYF
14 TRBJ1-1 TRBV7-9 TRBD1 CASSLDRGRTEAFF
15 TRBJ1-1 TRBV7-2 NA CASSPLYLLDTEAFF
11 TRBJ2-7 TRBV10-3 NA CAISVGAEQYF
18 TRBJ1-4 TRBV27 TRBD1 CASSLRGLPGQRNEKLFF
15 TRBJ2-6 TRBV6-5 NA CASSYGRSGANVLTF
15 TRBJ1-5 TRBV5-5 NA CASSLSRLSNQPQHF
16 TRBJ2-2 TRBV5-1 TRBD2 CASSLEVGLATGELFF
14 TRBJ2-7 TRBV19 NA CASSILRGSYEQYF